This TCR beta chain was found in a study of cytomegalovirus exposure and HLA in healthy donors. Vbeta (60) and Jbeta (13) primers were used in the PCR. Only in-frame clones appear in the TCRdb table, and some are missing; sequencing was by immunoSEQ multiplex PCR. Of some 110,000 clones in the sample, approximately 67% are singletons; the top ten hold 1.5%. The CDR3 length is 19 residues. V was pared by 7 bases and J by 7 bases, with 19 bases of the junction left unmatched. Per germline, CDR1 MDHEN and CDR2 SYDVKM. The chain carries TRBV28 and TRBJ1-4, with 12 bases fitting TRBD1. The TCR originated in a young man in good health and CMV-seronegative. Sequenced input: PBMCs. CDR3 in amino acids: CASIPPPGQGAHGGEKLFF. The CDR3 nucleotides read TGTGCCAGCATCCCCCCACCGGGACAGGGGGCTCATGGGGGTGAAAAACTGTTTTTT. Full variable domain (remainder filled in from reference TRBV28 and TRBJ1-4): DVKVTQSSRYLVKRTGEKVFLECVQDMDHENMFWYRQDPGLGLRLIYFSYDVKMKEKGDIPEGYSVSREKKERFSLILESASTNQTSMYLCASIPPPGQGAHGGEKLFFGSGTQLSVL.